These 15 T cell receptor beta chains were all obtained from the same sample, sequenced in a study of blood T cell repertoires in COVID-19. Here immunoSEQ multiplex PCR was the method, and the copy in TCRdb shows in-frame clones only, minus some. The sample has around 24,000 clones; over 70% are singletons. The specimen sequenced was peripheral blood. Receptor source: a man in his forties or fifties with active or convalescent COVID-19.

CDR3 sequence (DNA): TGTGCCAGCAGCTTGGAACAGGGGACGGAAGGCTACACCTTC. Translating gives CASSLEQGTEGYTF. V gene TRBV7-6 combines with J gene TRBJ1-2; 7 nucleotides match TRBD1. V shed 3 bases, J shed 8 bases, and the junction held 9 bases outside the gene matches. The CDR3 consists of 14 residues. Germline CDR1 SGHVS, CDR2 FNYEAQ.

The chain has TRBV20-1 and TRBJ2-2; perhaps TRBD1 as D (6 bases). CDR1 and CDR2 (germline): DFQATT, SNEGSKA (reference sequence). V lost 3 bases and J lost 4, with 12 bases in between. This CDR3 contains 14 residues. The CDR3 loop reads CSASQGLGTGELFF. In DNA form, the CDR3 reads TGCAGTGCTAGTCAGGGGTTAGGCACCGGGGAGCTGTTTTTT.

This CDR3 reads CASSFGLREQFF. The CDR3 nucleotides are TGTGCCAGCAGTTTCGGTCTCCGTGAGCAGTTCTTC. V gene TRBV27 combines with J gene TRBJ2-1, with no clear D. The CDR3 spans 12 residues. The V end was cut by 3 bases, the J end by 9 bases, with 9 bases between. The V gene's germline CDR1 is MNHEY and CDR2 SMNVEV (reference sequence).

The chain uses TRBV15 and TRBJ2-1; tentatively, D is TRBD2 (5 bases). V shed 5 bases and J shed 14 bases, with 16 bases lying between them. This CDR3 spans 12 amino acids. The V gene's germline CDR1 is LNHNV and CDR2 YYDKDF (reference sequence). The CDR3 region is CATSLGPLGEFF. CDR3 in DNA: TGTGCCACCAGCCTAGGGCCTCTCGGGGAGTTCTTC.

The chain combines TRBV24-1 with TRBJ2-7; the match to TRBD1 covers 11 bases. The CDR3 loop spans 15 amino acids. Germline-derived CDR1 and CDR2 are KGHDR and SFDVKD. V was clipped by 4 bases and J by 4 bases; unmatched bases: 5. CDR3 DNA sequence: TGTGCCACCAGTGACGGGACAGGGGGTTCATACGAGCAGTACTTC. It encodes CATSDGTGGSYEQYF.

The chain recombines TRBV7-2 with TRBJ2-7; D may be TRBD1 (5 bases). Trimming stripped 5 bases from V and 2 bases from J, with 19 bases between. The CDR3 length is 16 residues. Per the germline V gene, CDR1 is SGHTA and CDR2 is FQGNSA. CDR3 DNA: TGTGCCAGCAGCCCCGAATTAGGTCAGGGAACCTACGAGCAGTACTTC. Its translation: CASSPELGQGTYEQYF.

This clone showed up just once. V usage is TRBV20-1 and J usage is TRBJ1-4; tentative D call: TRBD1 (5 bases). Germline V gene data show CDR1 as DFQATT and CDR2 as SNEGSKA (reference sequence). The CDR3 totals 11 residues. The germline V and J ends were trimmed by 8 bases and 8 bases, with 12 bases remaining between them. The CDR3 region is CSTRQLEKLFF. The CDR3, as DNA: TGCAGTACCCGACAGCTGGAAAAACTGTTTTTT.

The chain is built from TRBV27 and TRBJ2-5; 12 bases map to TRBD2. This CDR3 is built from 15 residues. Trimming at V came to 5 bases and at J to 4 bases, leaving 5 bases not matched to a gene. Per germline, CDR1 MNHEY and CDR2 SMNVEV (reference sequence). DNA of the CDR3: TGTGCCAGCAGTCCTAGCGGGGGGGCGGGAGAGACCCAGTACTTC. It yields the protein CASSPSGGAGETQYF.

This chain links TRBV28 with TRBJ2-3; 7 bases match TRBD2. Per germline, CDR1 MDHEN and CDR2 SYDVKM. V gave up 8 bases and J gave up 0 bases; unmatched junction bases: 5. This CDR3 comprises 14 residues. The CDR3 is CASGGGPSTDTQYF. Written as DNA, the CDR3 is TGTGCCAGCGGGGGGGGACCTAGCACAGATACGCAGTATTTT.

The V gene is TRBV19, the J gene TRBJ1-6; 9 bases are shared with TRBD1. Germline loops: CDR1 LNHDA, CDR2 SQIVND (reference sequence). This CDR3 has 14 residues. With V trimmed by 8 bases and J by 9 bases, 8 bases remained unmatched. CDR3 DNA: TGTGCCAGTGTTCCGGGACAGGGCAGTTCACCCCTCCACTTT. This translates into CASVPGQGSSPLHF.

This clone was detected only a few times. The chain couples TRBV28 to TRBJ1-6, with 8 bases identical to TRBD1. Germline V CDR1 and CDR2: MDHEN, SYDVKM. V lost 6 bases and J lost 10; bases outside the gene matches: 11. The CDR3 is 15 residues long. In nucleotides, the CDR3 is TGTGCCAGCAGCATCGGCACAGGGGGATACTCACCCCTCCACTTT. Its translation is CASSIGTGGYSPLHF.

CDR3 in DNA: TGTGCCAGTACTCAGTACGGAGGGGTGGGTGATGAGCAGTTCTTC. It codes for CASTQYGGVGDEQFF. The chain is built from TRBV19 and TRBJ2-1; D perhaps matches TRBD2 (6 bases). The CDR3 covers 15 residues. V lost 7 bases and J 8 bases, leaving 21 bases between the germline ends. CDR1 is LNHDA and CDR2 is SQIVND in the germline V gene (reference sequence). The complete variable domain, with remaining parts taken from reference TRBV19 and TRBJ2-1, reads DGGITQSPKYLFRKEGQNVTLSCEQNLNHDAMYWYRQDPGQGLRLIYYSQIVNDFQKGDIAEGYSVSREKKESFPLTVTSAQKNPTAFYLCASTQYGGVGDEQFFGPGTRLTVL.

This rearrangement joins TRBV27 to TRBJ1-2, with 10 nucleotides matching TRBD1. V lost 6 bases, J lost 4 bases, and 2 bases stayed unmatched. From germline, CDR1 is MNHEY and CDR2 SMNVEV (reference sequence). The CDR3 is 13 residues long. The CDR3 spells CASRTGGGYGYTF. The CDR3 DNA reads as TGTGCCAGCAGGACAGGGGGCGGCTATGGCTACACCTTC.

The chain recombines TRBV5-1 with TRBJ1-2; 8 nucleotides align to TRBD1. The ends lost 5 bases at V and 6 bases at J; junction bases unmatched: 3. The CDR3 extends over 12 amino acids. CDR1 and CDR2 (germline): SGHRS, YFSETQ. In DNA, the CDR3 is TGCGCCAGCAGTCGACAGGGGAATGGCTACACCTTC. Its protein is CASSRQGNGYTF. Full variable domain (missing parts from reference TRBV5-1 and TRBJ1-2): KAGVTQTPRYLIKTRGQQVTLSCSPISGHRSVSWYQQTPGQGLQFLFEYFSETQRNKGNFPGRFSGRQFSNSRSEMNVSTLELGDSALYLCASSRQGNGYTFGSGTRLTVV.

As DNA, the CDR3 is TGTGCCAGCTCACCGCTGCAGGAGACCCAGTACTTC. Translation: CASSPLQETQYF. The chain carries TRBV18 and TRBJ2-5; D gene unclear. The CDR3 has 12 amino acids. Between the trimmed V and J ends, which lost 3 bases and 5 bases, there was a span of 7 bases. In germline, CDR1 is KGHSH, CDR2 LQKENI.